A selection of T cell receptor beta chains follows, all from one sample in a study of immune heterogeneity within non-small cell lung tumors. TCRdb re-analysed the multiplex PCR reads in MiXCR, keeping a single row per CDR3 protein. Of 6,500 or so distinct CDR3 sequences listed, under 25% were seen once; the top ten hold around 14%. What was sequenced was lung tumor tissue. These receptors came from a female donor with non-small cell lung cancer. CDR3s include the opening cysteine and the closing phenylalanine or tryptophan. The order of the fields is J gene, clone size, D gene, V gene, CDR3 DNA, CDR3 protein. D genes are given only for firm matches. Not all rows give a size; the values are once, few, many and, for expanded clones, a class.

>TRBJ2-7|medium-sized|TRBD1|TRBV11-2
TGTGCCAGCAGCTTAGATCTTACAGGGGGCTCCTACGAGCAGTACTTC
CASSLDLTGGSYEQYF
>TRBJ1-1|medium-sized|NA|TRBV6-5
TGTGCCAGCAGTTACTCGTGGGGATCGATCACTGAAGCTTTCTTT
CASSYSWGSITEAFF
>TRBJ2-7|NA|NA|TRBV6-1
TGTGCCAGCATCGGGCAGGGCGGCTACGAGCAGTACTTC
CASIGQGGYEQYF
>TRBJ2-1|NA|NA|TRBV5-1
TGCGCCAGCAGCTTGGAGCAGTCGGCTAGAGCCCATGAGCAGTTCTTC
CASSLEQSARAHEQFF
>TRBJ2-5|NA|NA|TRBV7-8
TGTGCCAGCAACCAGCTGACTCAAGAGACCCAGTACTTC
CASNQLTQETQYF
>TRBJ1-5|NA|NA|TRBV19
TGTGCCAGTAGTATAGATCGGGGGGGGAATCAGCCCCAGCATTTT
CASSIDRGGNQPQHF
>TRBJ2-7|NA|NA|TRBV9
TGTGCCAGCAGCGTATCGGGGGCGTTTTCCTACGAGCAGTACTTC
CASSVSGAFSYEQYF
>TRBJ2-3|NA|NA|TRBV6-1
TGTGCCAGCAGTGAAGCAGTTCTGGCAGATACGCAGTATTTT
CASSEAVLADTQYF
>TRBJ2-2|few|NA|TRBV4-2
TGTGCCAGCAGCCAAGTGGCCAGGGACACCGGGGAGCTGTTTTTT
CASSQVARDTGELFF
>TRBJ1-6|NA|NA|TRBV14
TGTGCCAGCAGCCAAGTGCCCCGGGGACACTCACCCCTCCACTTT
CASSQVPRGHSPLHF
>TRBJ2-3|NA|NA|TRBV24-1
TGTACCACCAGTAAAAGGGGAGTGGATACGCAGTATTTT
CTTSKRGVDTQYF
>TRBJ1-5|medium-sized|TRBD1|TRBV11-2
TGTGCCAGCAGCCCCGGGACAGGGTACAATCAGCCCCAGCATTTT
CASSPGTGYNQPQHF
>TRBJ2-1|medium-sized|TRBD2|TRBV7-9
TGTGCCAGCAGCCTAGGACTAGCGGGGAGGGGAGGTGAGCAGTTCTTC
CASSLGLAGRGGEQFF
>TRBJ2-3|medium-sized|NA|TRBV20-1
TGCAGTGCTCAGGTCGGGGATACGCAGTATTTT
CSAQVGDTQYF
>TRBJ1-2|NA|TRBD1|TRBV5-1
TGCGCCAGCAGCTCAGGACAGGATCACGATGGCTACACCTTC
CASSSGQDHDGYTF
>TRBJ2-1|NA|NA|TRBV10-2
TGCGCCAGCAACAGGAGGAGCTCCTACAATGAGCAGTTCTTC
CASNRRSSYNEQFF
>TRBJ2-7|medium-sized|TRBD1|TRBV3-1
TGTGCCAGCAGACAGAAAGACAGGGACGATAGCGTCCGGAGCTACGAGCAGTACTTC
CASRQKDRDDSVRSYEQYF
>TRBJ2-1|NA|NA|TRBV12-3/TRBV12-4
TGTGCCAGCAGTTGGGACCCCAATGAGCAGTTCTTC
CASSWDPNEQFF
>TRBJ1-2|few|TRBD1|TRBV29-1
TGCAGCGCCCAACCCCCGGGACAGCCCTATGGCTACACCTTC
CSAQPPGQPYGYTF
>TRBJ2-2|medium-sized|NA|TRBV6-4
TGTGCCAGCAGCTCCGGGACCACCGGGGAGCTGTTTTTT
CASSSGTTGELFF
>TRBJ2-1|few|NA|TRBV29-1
TGCAGCGTTTGGGAGTACAATGAGCAGTTCTTC
CSVWEYNEQFF
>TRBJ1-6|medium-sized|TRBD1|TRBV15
TGTGCCACCAGCAGAGGAACCGGGACAGGGGGTTCACCCCTCCACTTT
CATSRGTGTGGSPLHF
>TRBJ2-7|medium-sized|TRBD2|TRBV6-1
TGTGCCAGCAGAGGGACTAGCGGGGCTTGGTACTACGAGCAGTACTTC
CASRGTSGAWYYEQYF